The present T cell receptor (beta chain) was sequenced within a study of cytomegalovirus exposure and HLA in healthy donors. 60 Vbeta and 13 Jbeta primers were used in PCR. Clones were read by immunoSEQ multiplex PCR, and TCRdb kept only the in-frame ones, dropping some. Found here are about 200,000 clones, around three quarters of them singletons; the top ten hold 1.5% to 2%. Material for sequencing was PBMCs. The receptor comes from a man aged 30 to 39 in good health and CMV-seronegative.

The CDR3 loop is CASSLPRQWGVDNQPQHF. In DNA, the CDR3 is TGTGCCAGCAGTTTACCCCGACAGTGGGGGGTTGACAATCAGCCCCAGCATTTT. The chain joins TRBV28 to TRBJ1-5; possible D gene TRBD1, 5 bases. Trimming took off 2 bases at V and 3 bases at J, with 20 bases between the two ends. The CDR3 loop spans 18 amino acids. The germline V gene has CDR1 MDHEN and CDR2 SYDVKM.